Listed below are T cell receptor beta chains from one sample, sequenced in a study of blood T cell repertoires in COVID-19. Sequencing used immunoSEQ multiplex PCR; TCRdb keeps in-frame clones, though not all of them. The data show fewer than 300,000 clones, approximately 90% seen once. Sequences were obtained from PBMCs or T cells enriched from blood (not recorded which). The receptors were gathered from a woman aged 40 to 50 with acute COVID-19. Both conserved end residues are part of each CDR3. D genes are given only for firm matches. Clone size, where shown, is once, few, many, or a class for clones that have expanded.

v_call	d_call	j_call	clone_size	cdr3_aa	cdr3_nt
TRBV28	-	TRBJ2-3	-	CASSELGQPRTDTQYF	TGTGCCAGCAGCGAATTAGGACAGCCTCGCACAGATACGCAGTATTTT
TRBV5-6	TRBD1	TRBJ1-4	-	CASSAGDRSNEKLFF	TGTGCCAGCAGCGCGGGGGACAGGTCAAATGAAAAACTGTTTTTT
TRBV3-1/TRBV3-2	TRBD1	TRBJ2-5	-	CASSHYRGQETQYF	TGTGCCAGCAGCCACTACAGGGGTCAAGAGACCCAGTACTTC
TRBV6-5	TRBD1	TRBJ2-3	-	CASSSSGTGGHTQYF	TGTGCCAGCAGCTCATCCGGGACAGGAGGGCATACGCAGTATTTT
TRBV7-2	TRBD1	TRBJ1-2	-	CASSLDRGYGYTF	TGTGCCAGCAGTTTGGACAGGGGTTATGGCTACACCTTC
TRBV15	-	TRBJ2-1	once	CATSSRGSSYNEQFF	TGTGCCACCAGCAGTCGGGGGAGCTCCTACAATGAGCAGTTCTTC
TRBV9	TRBD2	TRBJ2-1	-	CASSATGTNYNEQFF	TGTGCCAGCAGCGCCACCGGGACTAACTACAATGAGCAGTTCTTC
TRBV4-3	-	TRBJ2-6	-	CASSQDLRSGANVLTF	TGCGCCAGCAGCCAAGATTTGCGCTCTGGGGCCAACGTCCTGACTTTC
TRBV7-2	TRBD1	TRBJ1-6	-	CASSAVGGQKNSPLHF	TGTGCCAGCAGCGCCGTTGGGGGACAGAAAAATTCACCCCTCCACTTT
TRBV28	TRBD1	TRBJ1-1	-	CASTPPTGVFAEAFF	TGTGCCAGCACCCCCCCGACAGGGGTATTCGCTGAAGCTTTCTTT
TRBV27	-	TRBJ1-2	-	CASSFSGRSRFNYGYTF	TGTGCCAGCAGCTTTTCGGGAAGAAGCCGCTTTAACTATGGCTACACCTTC
TRBV6-4	TRBD2	TRBJ2-2	-	CASRDERGGLTGELFF	TGTGCCAGCAGGGATGAGCGGGGGGGCCTCACCGGGGAGCTGTTTTTT
TRBV2	TRBD1	TRBJ1-2	-	CASRNDRASYGYTF	TGTGCCAGCAGGAATGACAGGGCTTCTTATGGCTACACCTTC
TRBV6-5	-	TRBJ2-3	once	CASSWRGQDTDTQYF	TGTGCCAGCAGTTGGAGGGGGCAGGACACAGATACGCAGTATTTT
TRBV18	-	TRBJ2-7	few	CASSPRGRSSYEQYF	TGTGCCAGCTCACCCCGCGGCAGAAGCTCCTACGAGCAGTACTTC
TRBV6-5	-	TRBJ2-1	-	CASSYEASIGNEQFF	TGTGCCAGCAGTTACGAGGCTAGCATCGGCAATGAGCAGTTCTTC
TRBV5-1	-	TRBJ1-6	-	CASSLEGGNNSPLHF	TGCGCCAGCAGCTTGGAGGGGGGGAATAATTCACCCCTCCACTTT
TRBV30	TRBD1	TRBJ1-1	-	CAWSTGQGLTEAFF	TGTGCCTGGAGCACGGGACAGGGTCTCACTGAAGCTTTCTTT
TRBV30	TRBD1	TRBJ1-2	-	CAWSVTGSYGYTF	TGTGCCTGGAGTGTGACAGGGAGCTATGGCTACACCTTC
TRBV19	TRBD1	TRBJ2-6	-	CASSIEVGTGGVLGLAGANVLTF	TGTGCCAGTAGTATAGAGGTTGGGACAGGGGGCGTTTTAGGACTGGCTGGGGCCAACGTCCTGACTTTC
TRBV3-1/TRBV3-2	TRBD1	TRBJ2-5	-	CASSQGQGSETQYF	TGTGCCAGCAGCCAGGGACAGGGGAGCGAGACCCAGTACTTC
TRBV19	TRBD1	TRBJ2-2	-	CASRGDRELGELFF	TGTGCCAGTAGAGGGGACAGGGAATTAGGGGAGCTGTTTTTT
TRBV5-5	TRBD1	TRBJ1-2	-	CASSSAPGQSYGYTF	TGTGCCAGCAGCTCAGCCCCGGGACAGAGCTATGGCTACACCTTC
TRBV5-6	-	TRBJ1-4	-	CASSSLTDATNEKLFF	TGTGCCAGCAGCTCCTTGACAGACGCAACTAATGAAAAACTGTTTTTT
TRBV28	TRBD1	TRBJ2-7	few	CASSLFGQGNEQYF	TGTGCCAGCAGTTTATTCGGACAGGGGAACGAGCAGTACTTC
TRBV30	TRBD2	TRBJ2-7	-	CAWSWAGGSYEQYF	TGTGCCTGGAGTTGGGCGGGGGGGTCCTACGAGCAGTACTTC
TRBV12-5	TRBD1	TRBJ2-7	-	CASGGIRTGRNYEQYF	TGTGCTAGTGGTGGAATACGGACAGGGAGAAACTACGAGCAGTACTTC
TRBV21-1	-	TRBJ1-1	-	CASSKEFEGAEAFF	TGTGCCAGCAGCAAAGAGTTTGAAGGGGCTGAAGCTTTCTTT
TRBV11-3	-	TRBJ1-2	-	CASSLDLLYGYTF	TGTGCCAGCAGCTTAGATCTTCTTTATGGCTACACCTTC
TRBV28	-	TRBJ2-7	-	CASSFTGIYEQYF	TGTGCCAGCAGTTTTACAGGAATCTACGAGCAGTACTTC
TRBV6-6	-	TRBJ2-7	-	CASRPRESSRANEQYF	TGTGCCAGCAGACCTAGAGAATCGTCCAGGGCCAACGAGCAGTACTTC
TRBV6-5	TRBD2	TRBJ2-1	-	CASSSGTSGRAGEQFF	TGTGCCAGCAGTTCTGGGACTAGCGGGAGGGCCGGTGAGCAGTTCTTC
TRBV12-3/TRBV12-4	-	TRBJ1-1	-	CASSVGGPEAFF	TGTGCCAGCAGCGTGGGCGGGCCTGAAGCTTTCTTT
TRBV11-2	TRBD2	TRBJ2-5	once	CASSLTSSTSGGPVSQYF	TGTGCCAGCAGCCTAACTTCCTCGACTAGCGGGGGGCCCGTCTCCCAGTACTTC
TRBV11-2	-	TRBJ2-3	-	CASSLGLLGDTQYF	TGTGCCAGCAGCTTAGGACTACTCGGGGATACGCAGTATTTT
TRBV5-4	TRBD2	TRBJ2-3	-	CASSFRRSGVGTDTQYF	TGTGCCAGCAGCTTCCGGCGTAGCGGGGTGGGGACAGATACGCAGTATTTT
TRBV15	-	TRBJ1-1	-	CATSREVGGTEAFF	TGTGCCACCAGCAGAGAGGTGGGGGGCACTGAAGCTTTCTTT
TRBV11-2	-	TRBJ1-1	-	CASSFGGARTEAFF	TGTGCCAGCAGCTTCGGGGGGGCCCGTACTGAAGCTTTCTTT
TRBV5-1	-	TRBJ1-2	-	CASSPSSSYGYTF	TGCGCCAGCAGCCCCAGCTCTAGCTATGGCTACACCTTC
TRBV7-2	TRBD2	TRBJ2-7	-	CASSLGRSGGAYEQYF	TGTGCCAGCAGCTTAGGTCGTAGCGGGGGAGCCTACGAGCAGTACTTC
TRBV7-9	-	TRBJ1-3	-	CASSPRGIEAGNTIYF	TGTGCCAGCAGCCCCCGGGGGATAGAGGCTGGAAACACCATATATTTT
TRBV27	TRBD2	TRBJ2-7	-	CASSLGGGSIYEQYF	TGTGCCAGCAGTTTAGGGGGGGGTTCCATCTACGAGCAGTACTTC
TRBV3-1/TRBV3-2	-	TRBJ2-7	-	CASSESELYYEQYF	TGTGCCAGCAGCGAGAGCGAGCTCTACTACGAGCAGTACTTC
TRBV5-8	TRBD1	TRBJ2-5	-	CASSTGQKETQYF	TGTGCCAGCAGCACGGGACAGAAAGAGACCCAGTACTTC